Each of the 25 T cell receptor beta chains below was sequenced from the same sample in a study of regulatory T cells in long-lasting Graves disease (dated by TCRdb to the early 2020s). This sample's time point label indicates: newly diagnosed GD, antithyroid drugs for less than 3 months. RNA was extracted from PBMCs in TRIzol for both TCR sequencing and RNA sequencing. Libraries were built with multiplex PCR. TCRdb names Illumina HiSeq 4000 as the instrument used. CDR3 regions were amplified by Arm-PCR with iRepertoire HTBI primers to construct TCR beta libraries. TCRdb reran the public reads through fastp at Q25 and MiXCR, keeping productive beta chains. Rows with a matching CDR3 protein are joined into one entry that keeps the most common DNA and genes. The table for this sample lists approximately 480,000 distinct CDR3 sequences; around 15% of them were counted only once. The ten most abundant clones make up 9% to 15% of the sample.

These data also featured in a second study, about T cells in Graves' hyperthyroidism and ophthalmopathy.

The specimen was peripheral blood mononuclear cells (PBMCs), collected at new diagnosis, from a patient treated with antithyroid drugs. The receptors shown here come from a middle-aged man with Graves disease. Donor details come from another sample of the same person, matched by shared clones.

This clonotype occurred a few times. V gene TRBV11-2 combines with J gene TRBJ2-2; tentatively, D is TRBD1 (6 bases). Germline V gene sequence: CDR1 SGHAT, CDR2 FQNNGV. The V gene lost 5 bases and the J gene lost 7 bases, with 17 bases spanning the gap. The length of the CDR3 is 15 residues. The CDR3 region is CASSPVGPRGGELFF. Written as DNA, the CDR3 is TGTGCCAGCAGCCCCGTGGGCCCCAGGGGCGGGGAGCTGTTTTTT. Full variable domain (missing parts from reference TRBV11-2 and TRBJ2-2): EAGVAQSPRYKIIEKRQSVAFWCNPISGHATLYWYQQILGQGPKLLIQFQNNGVVDDSQLPKDRFSAERLKGVDSTLKIQPAKLEDSAVYLCASSPVGPRGGELFFGEGSRLTVL.

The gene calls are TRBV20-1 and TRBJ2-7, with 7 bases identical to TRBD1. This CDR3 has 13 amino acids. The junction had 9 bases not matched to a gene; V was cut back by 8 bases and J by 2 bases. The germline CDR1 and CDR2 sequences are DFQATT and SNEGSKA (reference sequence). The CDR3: CSTWDSITYEQYF. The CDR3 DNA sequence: TGCAGTACTTGGGACAGTATAACCTACGAGCAGTACTTC.

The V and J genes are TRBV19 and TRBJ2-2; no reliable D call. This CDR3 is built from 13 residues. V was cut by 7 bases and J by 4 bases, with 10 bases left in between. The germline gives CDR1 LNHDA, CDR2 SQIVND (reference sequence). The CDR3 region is CASTPLRTGELFF. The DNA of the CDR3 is TGTGCCAGTACCCCCTTACGCACCGGGGAGCTGTTTTTT.

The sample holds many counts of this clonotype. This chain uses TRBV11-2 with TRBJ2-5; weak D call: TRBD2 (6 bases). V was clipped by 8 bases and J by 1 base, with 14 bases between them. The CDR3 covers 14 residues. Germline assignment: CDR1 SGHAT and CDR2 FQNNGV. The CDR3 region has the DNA TGTGCCAGCTCCGAGGCGGGACCCCAAGAGACCCAGTACTTC. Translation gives CASSEAGPQETQYF.

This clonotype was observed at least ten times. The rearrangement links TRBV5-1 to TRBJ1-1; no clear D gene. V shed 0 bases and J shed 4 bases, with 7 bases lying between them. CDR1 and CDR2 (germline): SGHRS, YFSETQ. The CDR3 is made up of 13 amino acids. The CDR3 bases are TGCGCCAGCAGCTTGGAACCAGTCACTGAAGCTTTCTTT. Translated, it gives CASSLEPVTEAFF.

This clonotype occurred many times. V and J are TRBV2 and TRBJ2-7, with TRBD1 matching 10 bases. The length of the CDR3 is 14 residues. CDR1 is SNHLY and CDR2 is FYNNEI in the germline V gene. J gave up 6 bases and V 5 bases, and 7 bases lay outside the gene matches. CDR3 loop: CASSRTGGSVEQYF. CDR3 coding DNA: TGTGCCAGCAGTAGGACAGGGGGGTCTGTCGAGCAGTACTTC.

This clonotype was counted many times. The CDR3 DNA follows: TGTGCCACCAGCATCGTTGCGAGGGCCGATCAGCCCCAGCATTTT. This translates into CATSIVARADQPQHF. V gene TRBV15 combines with J gene TRBJ1-5; D gene ambiguous. The germline V gene encodes CDR1 LNHNV and CDR2 YYDKDF (reference sequence). CDR3 size: 15 residues. V was pared by 4 bases and J by 5 bases, with 15 bases between.

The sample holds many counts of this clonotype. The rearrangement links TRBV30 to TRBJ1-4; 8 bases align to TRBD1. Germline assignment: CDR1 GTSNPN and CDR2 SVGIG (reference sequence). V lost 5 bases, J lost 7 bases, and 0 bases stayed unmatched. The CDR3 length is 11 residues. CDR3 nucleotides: TGTGCCTGGGGGACAGGTGAAAAACTGTTTTTT. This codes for CAWGTGEKLFF.

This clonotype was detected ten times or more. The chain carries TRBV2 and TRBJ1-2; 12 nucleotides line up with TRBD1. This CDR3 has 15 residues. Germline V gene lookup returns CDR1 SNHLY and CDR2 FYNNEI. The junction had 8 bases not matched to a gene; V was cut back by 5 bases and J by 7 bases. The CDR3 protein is CASSTGTGGAGGYTF. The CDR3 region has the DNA TGTGCCAGCAGTACGGGGACAGGGGGCGCCGGTGGCTACACCTTC.

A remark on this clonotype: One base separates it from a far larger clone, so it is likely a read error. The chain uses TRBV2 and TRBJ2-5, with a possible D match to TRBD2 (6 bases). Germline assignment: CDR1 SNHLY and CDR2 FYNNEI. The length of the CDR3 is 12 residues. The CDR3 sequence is CASSEGRGEQSF. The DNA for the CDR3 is TGTGCCAGCAGTGAAGGGCGGGGTGAGCAGTCCTTC.

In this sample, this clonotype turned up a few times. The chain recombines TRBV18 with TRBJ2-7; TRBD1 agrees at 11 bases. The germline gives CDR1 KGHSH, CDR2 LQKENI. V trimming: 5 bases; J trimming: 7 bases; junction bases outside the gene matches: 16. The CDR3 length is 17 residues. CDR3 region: CASSVMPGGQGAWEQYF. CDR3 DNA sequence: TGTGCCAGCTCAGTGATGCCCGGAGGACAGGGGGCTTGGGAGCAGTACTTC.

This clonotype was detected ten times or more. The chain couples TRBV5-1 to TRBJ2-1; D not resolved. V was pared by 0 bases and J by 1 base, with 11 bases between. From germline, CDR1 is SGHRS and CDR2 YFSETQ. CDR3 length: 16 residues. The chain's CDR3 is CASSLEVGRSYNEQFF. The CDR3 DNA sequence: TGCGCCAGCAGCTTGGAGGTAGGAAGGTCCTACAATGAGCAGTTCTTC.

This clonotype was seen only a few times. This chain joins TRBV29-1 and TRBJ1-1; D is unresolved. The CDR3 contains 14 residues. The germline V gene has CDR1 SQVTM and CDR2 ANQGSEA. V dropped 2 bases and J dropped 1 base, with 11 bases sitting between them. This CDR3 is CSVEFYRRNTEAFF. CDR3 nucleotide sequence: TGCAGCGTTGAATTTTATAGGAGGAACACTGAAGCTTTCTTT.

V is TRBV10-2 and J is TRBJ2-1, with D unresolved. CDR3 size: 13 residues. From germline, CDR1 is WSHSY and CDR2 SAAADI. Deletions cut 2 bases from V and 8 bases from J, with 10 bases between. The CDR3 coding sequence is TGCGCCAGCAGTGAGAACCGGGTCGATGAGCAGTTCTTC. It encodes CASSENRVDEQFF.

DNA for the CDR3: TGTGCCACCAGTGATCCGGACACGTCCGTAGGAACTTACAATGAGCAGTTCTTC. Its translation is CATSDPDTSVGTYNEQFF. The J gene is TRBJ2-1, the V gene TRBV24-1, with D perhaps matching TRBD1 (5 bases). V was pared by 3 bases and J by 4 bases, with 21 bases between. CDR3 length: 18 amino acids. The germline CDR1 and CDR2 sequences are KGHDR and SFDVKD.

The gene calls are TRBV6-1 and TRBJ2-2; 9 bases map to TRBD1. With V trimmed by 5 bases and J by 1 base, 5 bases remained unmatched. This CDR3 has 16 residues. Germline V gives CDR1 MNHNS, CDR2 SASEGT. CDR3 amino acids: CASSQQGAMNTGELFF. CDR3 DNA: TGTGCCAGCAGTCAACAGGGGGCCATGAACACCGGGGAGCTGTTTTTT.

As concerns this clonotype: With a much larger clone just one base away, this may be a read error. CDR3 DNA sequence: TGTGCCAGCAGTGAACAGGGGATGAACACTGAAGCTTTCTTT. Protein sequence: CASSEQGMNTEAFF. J is TRBJ1-1 and V is TRBV6-1, with a tentative D call TRBD1 (6 bases). Trimming stripped 2 bases from V and 0 bases from J, with 7 bases between. This CDR3 comprises 14 residues. Germline CDR1 reads MNHNS; CDR2 reads SASEGT.

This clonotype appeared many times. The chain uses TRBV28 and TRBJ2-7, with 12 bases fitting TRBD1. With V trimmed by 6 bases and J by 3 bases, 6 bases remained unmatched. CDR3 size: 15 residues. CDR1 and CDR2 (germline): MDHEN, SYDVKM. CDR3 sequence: CASRAGTGGNYEQYF. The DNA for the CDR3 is TGTGCCAGCAGGGCCGGGACAGGGGGCAACTACGAGCAGTACTTC.

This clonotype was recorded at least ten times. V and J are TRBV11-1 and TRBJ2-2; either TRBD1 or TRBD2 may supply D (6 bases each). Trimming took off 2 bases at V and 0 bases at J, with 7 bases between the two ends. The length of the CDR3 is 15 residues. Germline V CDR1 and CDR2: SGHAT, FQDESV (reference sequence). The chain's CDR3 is CASSLRGANTGELFF. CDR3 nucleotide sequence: TGTGCCAGCAGCTTAAGGGGGGCGAACACCGGGGAGCTGTTTTTT.

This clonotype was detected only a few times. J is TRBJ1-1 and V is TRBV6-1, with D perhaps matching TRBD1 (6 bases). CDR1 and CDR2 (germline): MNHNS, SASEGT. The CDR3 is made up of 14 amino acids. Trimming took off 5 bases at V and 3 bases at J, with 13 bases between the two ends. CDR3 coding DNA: TGTGCCAGCAGTCCCCGGGACACCTACACTGAAGCTTTCTTT. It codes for CASSPRDTYTEAFF.

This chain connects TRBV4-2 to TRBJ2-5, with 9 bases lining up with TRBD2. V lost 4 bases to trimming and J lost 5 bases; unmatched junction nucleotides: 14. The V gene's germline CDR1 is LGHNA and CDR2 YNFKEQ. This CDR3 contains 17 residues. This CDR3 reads CASSRSVGGRAQETQYF. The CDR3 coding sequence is TGTGCCAGCAGCCGTTCCGTGGGCGGGAGGGCCCAGGAGACCCAGTACTTC.

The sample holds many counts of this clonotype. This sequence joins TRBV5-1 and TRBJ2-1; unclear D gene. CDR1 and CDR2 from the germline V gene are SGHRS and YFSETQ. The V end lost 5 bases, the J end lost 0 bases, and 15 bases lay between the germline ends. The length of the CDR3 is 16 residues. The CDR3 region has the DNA TGCGCCAGCAGTCCGCCCGCCGGCAGCTCCTACAATGAGCAGTTCTTC. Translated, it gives CASSPPAGSSYNEQFF.

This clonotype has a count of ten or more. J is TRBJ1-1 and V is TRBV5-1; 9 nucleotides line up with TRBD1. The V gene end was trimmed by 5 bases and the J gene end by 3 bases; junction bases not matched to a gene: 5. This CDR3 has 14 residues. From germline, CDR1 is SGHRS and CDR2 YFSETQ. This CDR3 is CASRGTGKDTEAFF. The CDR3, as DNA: TGCGCCAGCAGAGGGACAGGGAAGGACACTGAAGCTTTCTTT.

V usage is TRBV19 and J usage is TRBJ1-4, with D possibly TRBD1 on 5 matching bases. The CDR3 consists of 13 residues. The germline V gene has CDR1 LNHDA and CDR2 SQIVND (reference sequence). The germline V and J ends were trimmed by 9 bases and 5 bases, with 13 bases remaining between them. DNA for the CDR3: TGTGCCAGCCGCCGGTGGGGGAATGAAAAACTGTTTTTT. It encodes CASRRWGNEKLFF.

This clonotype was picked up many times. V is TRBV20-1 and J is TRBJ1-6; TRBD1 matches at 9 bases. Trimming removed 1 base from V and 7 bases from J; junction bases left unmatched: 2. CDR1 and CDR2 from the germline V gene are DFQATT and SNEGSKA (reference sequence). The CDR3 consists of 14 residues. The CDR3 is CSARGGTGNSPLHF. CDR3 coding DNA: TGCAGTGCTAGAGGGGGGACAGGGAATTCACCCCTCCACTTT.